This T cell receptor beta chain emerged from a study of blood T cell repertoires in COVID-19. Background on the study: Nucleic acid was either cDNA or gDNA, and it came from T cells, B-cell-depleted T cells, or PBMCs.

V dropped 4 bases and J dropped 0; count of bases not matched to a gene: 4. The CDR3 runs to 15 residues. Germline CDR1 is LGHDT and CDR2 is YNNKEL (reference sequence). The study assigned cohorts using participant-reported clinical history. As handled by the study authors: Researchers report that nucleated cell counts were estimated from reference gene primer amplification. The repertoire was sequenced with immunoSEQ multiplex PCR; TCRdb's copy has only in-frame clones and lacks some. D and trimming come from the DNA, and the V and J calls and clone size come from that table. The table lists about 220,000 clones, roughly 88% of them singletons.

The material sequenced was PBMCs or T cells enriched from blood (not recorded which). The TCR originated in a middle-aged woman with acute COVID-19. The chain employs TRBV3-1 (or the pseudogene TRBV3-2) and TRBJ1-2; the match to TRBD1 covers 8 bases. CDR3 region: CASSRSGGANYGYTF. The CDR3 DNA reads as TGTGCCAGCAGCCGATCAGGGGGCGCTAACTATGGCTACACCTTC.